These 25 T cell receptor beta chains were sequenced from one sample in a study of cytomegalovirus exposure and HLA in healthy donors. In the PCR, 60 Vbeta and 13 Jbeta primers were used. The method was immunoSEQ multiplex PCR; TCRdb's version includes in-frame clones alone and lacks a portion of them. With some 20,000 clones in the sample, the ten largest clones hold 22%. Source material: PBMCs. All receptors come from a man aged 55-75 years in good health and CMV-seropositive.

This sequence joins TRBV29-1 and TRBJ1-5, with TRBD1 matching over 12 bases. The CDR3 runs to 16 residues. The junction had 7 bases not matched to a gene; V was cut back by 6 bases and J by 1 base. Germline V gene lookup returns CDR1 SQVTM and CDR2 ANQGSEA. The CDR3 DNA follows: TGCAGCGTCGACTGGGACAGGGGGCCAAGCAATCAGCCCCAGCATTTT. Protein: CSVDWDRGPSNQPQHF.

This chain joins TRBV18 and TRBJ2-5; TRBD2 might be the D (7 bases). Trimming removed 2 bases at V and 2 bases at J, with 9 bases between. The CDR3 extends over 14 amino acids. CDR1 is KGHSH and CDR2 is LQKENI in the germline V gene. CDR3 in amino acids: CASSPSGTQETQYF. CDR3 nucleotides: TGTGCCAGCTCACCAAGCGGGACACAAGAGACCCAGTACTTC.

The gene calls are TRBV7-2 and TRBJ2-4; possible D gene TRBD2, 6 bases. The CDR3 sequence is 14 residues long. Germline V gene sequence: CDR1 SGHTA, CDR2 FQGNSA. The V end was cut by 1 base, the J end by 5 bases, with 9 bases between. The CDR3 here is CASSLGGTQNIQYF. The CDR3 DNA sequence: TGTGCCAGCAGCTTAGGCGGGACCCAAAACATTCAGTACTTC.

The genes are TRBV29-1 and TRBJ2-1; 10 nucleotides line up with TRBD2. The CDR3 covers 14 residues. After removal of 4 bases from V and 4 bases from J, the junction contained 4 bases not matched to a gene. The V gene's germline CDR1 is SQVTM and CDR2 ANQGSEA. In nucleotides, the CDR3 is TGCAGCGTTGTTTCGGGACTAGCGTACAATGAGCAGTTCTTC. This codes for CSVVSGLAYNEQFF.

The genes are TRBV5-1 and TRBJ2-1, with 7 positions matching TRBD2. V trimming: 2 bases; J trimming: 5 bases; junction bases outside the gene matches: 4. This CDR3 has 14 residues. Germline values: CDR1 SGHRS, CDR2 YFSETQ. The CDR3 DNA reads as TGCGCCAGCAGCTTTGCGGGAGAGCACAATGAGCAGTTCTTC. The encoded protein is CASSFAGEHNEQFF.

The CDR3 region is CASSRAAAGTGTIYGYTF. CDR3 DNA: TGCGCCAGCAGCCGAGCCGCGGCCGGGACAGGGACTATCTATGGCTACACCTTC. The rearrangement uses TRBV5-1 and TRBJ1-2; 9 nucleotides line up with TRBD1. V gave up 4 bases and J gave up 4 bases; unmatched junction bases: 17. CDR1 is SGHRS and CDR2 is YFSETQ in the germline V gene. CDR3 length equals 18 residues.

V is TRBV5-1 and J is TRBJ1-2; perhaps TRBD1 as D (5 bases). With 3 bases removed from V and 5 bases from J, the gap between germline ends came to 14 bases. Germline lookup yields CDR1 SGHRS and CDR2 YFSETQ. CDR3 length equals 14 residues. The CDR3 spells CASSSGGSGYGYTF. CDR3 DNA sequence: TGCGCCAGCAGCTCGGGGGGGTCCGGGTATGGCTACACCTTC.

V usage is TRBV29-1 and J usage is TRBJ2-1, with D possibly being TRBD2 (5 bases). V was shortened by 6 bases and J by 5 bases, with 14 bases between the two germline ends. Germline CDR1 reads SQVTM; CDR2 reads ANQGSEA. The CDR3 totals 13 residues. The CDR3: CSVSPGFDNEQFF. The CDR3 coding sequence is TGCAGCGTGAGCCCGGGGTTCGACAATGAGCAGTTCTTC.

The gene calls are TRBV7-9 and TRBJ1-2, with D hard to call. This CDR3 contains 13 residues. The germline V gene has CDR1 SEHNR and CDR2 FQNEAQ (reference sequence). V was trimmed by 4 bases and J by 3 bases, leaving 9 bases between them. CDR3 sequence reads: CASSYTVYYGYTF. DNA of the CDR3: TGTGCCAGCAGCTACACAGTTTACTATGGCTACACCTTC.

The chain has TRBV4-1 and TRBJ2-7; D gene uncertain. Germline loops: CDR1 MGHRA, CDR2 YSYEKL. The ends were cut back, 1 base at V and 0 bases at J, with 16 bases in the middle. The CDR3 loop spans 17 amino acids. The CDR3: CASSQAPSSRSSYEQYF. The CDR3 DNA reads TGCGCCAGCAGCCAAGCTCCGTCAAGTAGGAGCTCCTACGAGCAGTACTTC.

The rearrangement uses TRBV10-3 and TRBJ2-1; the match to TRBD2 covers 11 bases. The CDR3 loop spans 16 amino acids. V dropped 4 bases and J dropped 8; count of bases not matched to a gene: 10. The germline CDR1 and CDR2 sequences are ENHRY and SYGVKD. CDR3 protein: CAISARSGGGNDEQFF. CDR3 coding DNA: TGTGCCATCAGTGCCCGTAGCGGGGGGGGGAACGATGAGCAGTTCTTC.

This chain joins TRBV9 and TRBJ1-2, with TRBD1 as a possible D gene (6 bases). V was trimmed by 4 bases and J by 8 bases, leaving 12 bases between them. The germline gives CDR1 SGDLS, CDR2 YYNGEE. The CDR3 consists of 12 residues. CDR3 loop: CASSIQGTGYTF. The CDR3 DNA sequence: TGTGCCAGCAGCATACAGGGTACCGGCTACACCTTC.

CDR3 nucleotides: TGCGCCAGCGCATCCCAAGCGGGGAGGGTCTACGAGCAGTACTTC. Encoded protein: CASASQAGRVYEQYF. V and J are TRBV5-1 and TRBJ2-7; 7 nucleotides match TRBD2. CDR3 length: 15 residues. V trimming: 7 bases; J trimming: 3 bases; junction bases outside the gene matches: 13. Germline CDR1 and CDR2: SGHRS and YFSETQ.

The rearrangement joins TRBV5-1 to TRBJ1-1; possible D gene TRBD1, 5 bases. The CDR3 runs to 13 residues. V was pared by 0 bases and J by 8 bases, with 11 bases between. CDR1 and CDR2 (germline): SGHRS, YFSETQ. This CDR3 reads CASSLAREGEAFF. The CDR3 bases are TGCGCCAGCAGCTTGGCCCGGGAGGGGGAAGCTTTCTTT.

The rearrangement uses TRBV11-2 and TRBJ2-7, with 8 nucleotides matching TRBD2. Germline V gene lookup returns CDR1 SGHAT and CDR2 FQNNGV. The CDR3 is 15 residues long. V lost 6 bases and J lost 4; bases outside the gene matches: 11. The CDR3 sequence is CASRHTSGGFYEQYF. CDR3 nucleotides: TGTGCCAGCAGACATACAAGCGGGGGATTTTACGAGCAGTACTTC.

The CDR3 loop reads CASTRGGGSYEQYF. The CDR3 nucleotides are TGTGCCAGCACCCGAGGAGGCGGATCCTACGAGCAGTACTTC. The chain carries TRBV6-6 and TRBJ2-7; maybe TRBD2 (5 bases). The CDR3 sequence is 14 residues long. Trimming stripped 7 bases from V and 1 base from J, with 14 bases between. Germline CDR1 is MNHNY and CDR2 is SVGAGI (reference sequence).

The V and J genes are TRBV6-1 and TRBJ2-6; D unresolved. The CDR3 consists of 16 residues. The germline gives CDR1 MNHNS, CDR2 SASEGT. Trimming removed 1 base from V and 0 bases from J, with 7 bases in between. Here the CDR3 reads CASSEVWSSGANVLTF. The CDR3 DNA follows: TGTGCCAGCAGTGAAGTTTGGAGCTCTGGGGCCAACGTCCTGACTTTC.

V usage is TRBV9 and J usage is TRBJ2-3; D gene uncertain. The length of the CDR3 is 14 residues. V shed 4 bases and J shed 2 bases, with 11 bases lying between them. From germline, CDR1 is SGDLS and CDR2 YYNGEE. The CDR3 loop reads CASSPGSLTDTQYF. CDR3 in DNA: TGTGCCAGCAGCCCCGGGTCTCTCACAGATACGCAGTATTTT.

The rearrangement links TRBV7-7 to TRBJ2-5; tentatively, D is TRBD1 (5 bases). Per germline, CDR1 SSHAT and CDR2 FNYEAQ (reference sequence). The CDR3 length is 13 residues. V was pared by 5 bases and J by 2 bases, with 9 bases between. CDR3 sequence: CASSLDKQETQYF. The CDR3, as DNA: TGTGCCAGCAGCCTGGACAAGCAAGAGACCCAGTACTTC.

The V call is TRBV30, the J call TRBJ1-2; a possible D gene is TRBD1 (6 bases). The CDR3 loop spans 15 amino acids. Germline V lookup: CDR1 GTSNPN, CDR2 SVGIG (reference sequence). With 3 bases removed from V and 7 bases from J, the gap between germline ends came to 21 bases. CDR3 residues: CAWRSRGARVGGYTF. The CDR3 DNA reads TGTGCCTGGAGGAGCCGGGGGGCGCGAGTCGGTGGCTACACCTTC.

The chain couples TRBV5-1 to TRBJ2-6, with D perhaps matching TRBD1 (5 bases). The V end was cut by 0 bases, the J end by 0 bases, with 7 bases between. The CDR3 length is 16 residues. The V gene's germline CDR1 is SGHRS and CDR2 YFSETQ. The CDR3 coding sequence is TGCGCCAGCAGCTTGGGACAGATCTCTGGGGCCAACGTCCTGACTTTC. Protein sequence: CASSLGQISGANVLTF.

V and J are TRBV25-1 and TRBJ1-1; 9 positions match TRBD1. Per germline, CDR1 MGHDK and CDR2 SYGVNS. J was trimmed by 1 base and V by 2 bases; bases with no gene match: 8. The CDR3 is 17 amino acids. The CDR3 DNA reads TGTGCCAGCAGTGAACGCCCCCGGGGACAGGGGAACACTGAAGCTTTCTTT. Its protein product is CASSERPRGQGNTEAFF.

The V gene is TRBV4-1, the J gene TRBJ2-7, with TRBD1 matching over 9 bases. CDR3 size: 16 residues. Germline V lookup: CDR1 MGHRA, CDR2 YSYEKL. Unmatched junction bases numbered 8, after V lost 2 bases and J lost 3 bases. The CDR3 sequence: CASSQMSGTGNYEQYF. The CDR3, as DNA: TGCGCCAGCAGCCAAATGTCCGGGACAGGGAACTACGAGCAGTACTTC.

This chain links TRBV5-6 with TRBJ2-7; D is perhaps TRBD1 (6 bases). Germline-derived CDR1 and CDR2 are SGHDT and YYEEEE. The CDR3 has 16 amino acids. Trimming took 3 bases from V and 2 from J, leaving 18 bases between them. CDR3 sequence: CASSSPGHQYPYEQYF. In nucleotides, the CDR3 is TGTGCCAGCAGCTCGCCGGGACACCAATACCCCTACGAGCAGTACTTC.

The chain joins TRBV4-1 to TRBJ1-5; 9 bases are a match to TRBD1. The length of the CDR3 is 16 residues. Germline lookup yields CDR1 MGHRA and CDR2 YSYEKL. J was trimmed by 8 bases and V by 4 bases; bases with no gene match: 12. This CDR3 reads CASSLTGTGSFEPQHF. The DNA of the CDR3 is TGCGCCAGCAGCCTGACCGGGACAGGGAGTTTTGAGCCCCAGCATTTT.